This T cell receptor (beta chain) derives from a study of T-cell reconstitution after alpha-beta-depleted transplantation in children. CDR1 and CDR2 (germline): SGHRS, YFSETQ. V was pared by 0 bases and J by 4 bases, with 9 bases between. The CDR3 runs to 14 residues. A TCRbeta library incorporating unique molecular identifiers was prepared. TCRdb re-called the PCR reads with MiXCR, one entry per CDR3 protein. The table shows about 480,000 distinct CDR3 sequences, with under 15% occurring only once. This clonotype has at least ten counts. This clonotype was obtained from a human donor who donated a stem cell graft to a child with combined immunodeficiency. The sequencing here drew on PBMCs from the stem cell graft donor, taken from the stem cell graft. V usage is TRBV5-1 and J usage is TRBJ2-3; D is perhaps TRBD1 (5 bases). The CDR3: CASSLGRVADTQYF. The CDR3 DNA sequence: TGCGCCAGCAGCTTGGGCAGGGTAGCAGATACGCAGTATTTT.